This is a list of T cell receptor beta chains from one sample in a study of PD-L1 blockade in urothelial cancer. TCRdb's copy holds only in-frame clones and misses some; the assay was immunoSEQ multiplex PCR. The repertoire includes 100,000 to 150,000 clones, around 88% of them detected once, and 2.4% sits in the top ten. The material was PBMCs, obtained around atezolizumab (anti-PD-L1) treatment. The source is a man aged 50-60 years with urothelial cancer. CDR3s include the opening cysteine and the closing phenylalanine or tryptophan. A D gene is named only where the DNA matches it firmly. Size is stated for part of the rows, as once, few or many counts, or as a class when the clone is expanded.

j_gene	d_gene	len	v_gene	abundance	CDR3aa	CDR3nt
TRBJ1-3	TRBD1	14	TRBV30	.	CAWRRTGDRNTIYF	TGTGCCTGGAGGAGGACAGGGGATAGGAACACCATATATTTT
TRBJ2-5	TRBD1	15	TRBV5-1	.	CASSVRTGSAETQYF	TGCGCCAGCAGCGTGCGGACAGGGTCAGCGGAGACCCAGTACTTC
TRBJ2-3	.	15	TRBV5-1	.	CASSPAGSSTDTQYF	TGCGCCAGCTCCCCCGCGGGGTCTAGCACAGATACGCAGTATTTT
TRBJ2-3	.	16	TRBV28	.	CASSPPGRGLTDTQYF	TGTGCCAGCAGTCCACCGGGCAGGGGTCTCACAGATACGCAGTATTTT
TRBJ1-2	.	15	TRBV18	.	CASSPPGGAAGGYTF	TGTGCCAGCTCACCACCCGGGGGGGCGGCTGGTGGCTACACCTTC
TRBJ2-2	.	15	TRBV5-1	.	CASSLGHRNTGELFF	TGCGCCAGCAGCTTGGGACACCGAAACACCGGGGAGCTGTTTTTT
TRBJ1-1	TRBD1	13	TRBV30	once	CAWRTGGNTEAFF	TGTGCCTGGAGAACAGGGGGAAACACTGAAGCTTTCTTT
TRBJ1-5	.	12	TRBV28	.	CASDRSNQPQHF	TGTGCCAGCGACAGGAGCAATCAGCCCCAGCATTTT
TRBJ1-2	TRBD1	14	TRBV5-4	.	CASSHRQGSSGYTF	TGTGCCAGCAGCCACCGACAGGGGTCGAGTGGCTACACCTTC
TRBJ2-7	TRBD2	15	TRBV5-5	.	CASSSNPGAGSEQYF	TGTGCCAGCAGCTCAAACCCTGGAGCGGGAAGCGAGCAGTACTTC
TRBJ2-4	.	15	TRBV7-2	.	CASSFLAYLQNIQYF	TGTGCCAGCAGTTTTTTAGCGTACCTCCAAAACATTCAGTACTTC